This TCR beta chain emerged from a study of cytomegalovirus exposure and HLA in healthy donors. Study-wide points: HLA-A and HLA-B allele assignments for most subjects were reportedly predicted accurately using TCR beta sequences.

Primers for the PCR totalled 60 Vbeta and 13 Jbeta. TCRdb's table, derived via immunoSEQ multiplex PCR, lists solely in-frame clones and lacks some. The sample has about 140,000 clones. For this clone: Its matching antigen is unknown.

This CDR3 is 16 amino acids long. V lost 4 bases and J lost 5, with 21 bases in between. Per germline, CDR1 SGHRS and CDR2 YFSETQ. The J gene is TRBJ2-5, the V gene TRBV5-1; possible D gene TRBD2, 7 bases. The sequenced material came from PBMCs. This clonotype originated in a young woman in good health and CMV-seronegative. The CDR3 protein is CASSPGAGAVWETQYF. Here the CDR3 DNA reads TGCGCCAGCAGCCCGGGGGCGGGAGCCGTTTGGGAGACCCAGTACTTC.